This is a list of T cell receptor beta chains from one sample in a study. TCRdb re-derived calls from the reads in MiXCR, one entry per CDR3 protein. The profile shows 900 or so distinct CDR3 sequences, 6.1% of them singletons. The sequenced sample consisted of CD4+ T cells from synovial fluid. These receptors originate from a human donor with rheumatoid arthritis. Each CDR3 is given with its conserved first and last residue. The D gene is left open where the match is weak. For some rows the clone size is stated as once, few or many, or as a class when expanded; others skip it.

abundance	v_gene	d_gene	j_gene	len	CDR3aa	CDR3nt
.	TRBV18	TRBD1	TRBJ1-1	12	CASSLGQGEAFF	TGTGCCAGCTCACTGGGACAGGGAGAAGCTTTCTTT
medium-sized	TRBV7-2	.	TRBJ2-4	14	CASSLDPSENIQYF	TGTGCCAGCAGCTTAGACCCCTCAGAAAACATTCAGTACTTC
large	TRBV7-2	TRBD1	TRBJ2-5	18	CASSYTSSGTDHQETQYF	TGTGCCAGCAGCTACACCTCCTCCGGGACAGACCACCAAGAGACCCAGTACTTC
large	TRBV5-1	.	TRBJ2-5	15	CASSLMPGSQETQYF	TGCGCCAGCAGCTTGATGCCAGGCTCCCAAGAGACCCAGTACTTC
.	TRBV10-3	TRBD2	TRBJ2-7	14	CAISGGGSSYEQYF	TGTGCCATCAGTGGGGGGGGAAGCTCCTACGAGCAGTACTTC
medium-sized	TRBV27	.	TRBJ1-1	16	CAAPGSRGLRDTEAFF	TGTGCCGCCCCCGGCTCAAGGGGACTAAGGGACACTGAAGCTTTCTTT
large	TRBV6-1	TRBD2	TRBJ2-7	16	CASSRTSGREFYEQYF	TGTGCCAGCAGCCGGACTAGCGGGAGGGAGTTCTACGAGCAGTACTTC
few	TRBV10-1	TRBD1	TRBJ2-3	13	CATRDSLVDTQYF	TGCGCCACAAGGGACAGTCTAGTGGATACGCAGTATTTT
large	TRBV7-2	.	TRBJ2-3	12	CASSPIPDTQYF	TGTGCCAGCAGCCCCATTCCGGATACGCAGTATTTT
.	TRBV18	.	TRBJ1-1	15	CASSSGPTVNTEAFF	TGTGCCAGCTCATCAGGACCCACAGTGAACACTGAAGCTTTCTTT
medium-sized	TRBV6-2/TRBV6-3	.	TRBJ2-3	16	CASSYSRRGPTDTQYF	TGTGCCAGCAGTTACTCGCGTAGAGGACCCACAGATACGCAGTATTTT
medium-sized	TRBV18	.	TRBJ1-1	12	CASSPARTEAFF	TGTGCCAGCTCACCAGCCCGCACTGAAGCTTTCTTT
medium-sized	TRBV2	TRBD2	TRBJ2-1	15	CASSETSGSSNEQFF	TGTGCCAGCAGTGAGACTAGCGGGAGTAGCAATGAGCAGTTCTTC
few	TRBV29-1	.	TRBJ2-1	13	CSAGRGGHNEQFF	TGCAGCGCCGGCAGGGGAGGGCACAATGAGCAGTTCTTC
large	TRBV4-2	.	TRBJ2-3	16	CASSQESGARTDTQYF	TGTGCCAGCAGCCAAGAATCGGGGGCCCGCACAGATACGCAGTATTTT
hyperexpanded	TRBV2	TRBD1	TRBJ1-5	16	CASSDYWTGRDQPQHF	TGTGCCAGCAGTGACTATTGGACAGGGAGGGATCAGCCCCAGCATTTT
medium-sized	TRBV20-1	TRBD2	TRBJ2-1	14	CSARTGTKYNEQFF	TGCAGTGCTAGAACCGGGACTAAATACAATGAGCAGTTCTTC
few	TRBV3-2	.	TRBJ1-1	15	CASSQEGSGGGSAFF	TGTGCCAGCAGCCAAGAAGGATCGGGGGGAGGATCAGCTTTCTTT
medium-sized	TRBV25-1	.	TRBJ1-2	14	CASSERLGDYGYTF	TGTGCCAGCAGTGAAAGATTAGGGGACTATGGCTACACCTTC
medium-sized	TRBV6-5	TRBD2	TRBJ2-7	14	CASSSGLGGGEQYF	TGTGCCAGCAGTTCGGGACTAGGAGGAGGGGAGCAGTACTTC
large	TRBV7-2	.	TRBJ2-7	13	CASSRGQIYEQYF	TGTGCCAGCAGTCGCGGACAGATCTACGAGCAGTACTTC
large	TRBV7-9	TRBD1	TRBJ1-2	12	CASSQSQGEYTF	TGTGCCAGCAGCCAATCGCAGGGGGAATACACCTTC
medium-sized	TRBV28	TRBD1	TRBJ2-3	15	CASTAGQGAVDTQYF	TGTGCCAGCACTGCCGGACAGGGGGCAGTAGATACGCAGTATTTT
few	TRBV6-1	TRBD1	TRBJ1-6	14	CASSLDRGNSPLHF	TGTGCCAGCAGTTTGGACAGGGGTAATTCACCCCTCCACTTT
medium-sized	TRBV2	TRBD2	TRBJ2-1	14	CASTPTSGNHEQFF	TGTGCCAGCACCCCGACTAGCGGGAATCATGAGCAGTTCTTC
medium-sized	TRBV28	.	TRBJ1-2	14	CASSLAGARYGYTF	TGTGCCAGCAGTTTGGCGGGGGCGCGCTATGGCTACACCTTC
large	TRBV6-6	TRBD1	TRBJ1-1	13	CASSHGQGTEAFF	TGTGCCAGCAGCCATGGACAGGGCACTGAAGCTTTCTTT
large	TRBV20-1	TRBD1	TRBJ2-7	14	CSATGTGGPYEQYF	TGCAGTGCTACCGGGACAGGGGGTCCTTACGAGCAGTACTTC
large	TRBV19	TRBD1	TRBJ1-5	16	CARKTLWTGLWQPQHF	TGTGCCAGGAAGACCCTTTGGACAGGGCTTTGGCAGCCCCAGCATTTT
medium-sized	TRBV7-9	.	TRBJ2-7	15	CASSLGDWSSYEQYF	TGTGCCAGCAGCTTAGGCGACTGGTCATCTTACGAGCAGTACTTC
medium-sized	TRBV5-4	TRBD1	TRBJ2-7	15	CASSIRDRGPNEQYF	TGTGCCAGCAGTATCAGGGACAGGGGGCCCAACGAGCAGTACTTC
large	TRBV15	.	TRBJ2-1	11	CATSREVEQFF	TGTGCCACCAGCAGAGAGGTTGAGCAGTTCTTC
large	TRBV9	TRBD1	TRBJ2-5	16	CASSGGGQGLAETQYF	TGTGCCAGCAGCGGGGGGGGACAGGGGTTAGCAGAGACCCAGTACTTC
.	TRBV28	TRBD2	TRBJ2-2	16	CASSQWAGENTGELFF	TGTGCCAGCAGTCAATGGGCGGGAGAGAACACCGGGGAGCTGTTTTTT
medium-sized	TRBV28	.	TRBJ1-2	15	CASSSPGLKERGYTF	TGTGCCAGCAGCTCGCCGGGACTCAAGGAGCGGGGCTACACCTTC
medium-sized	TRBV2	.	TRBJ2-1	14	CASTRRTAGDEQFF	TGTGCCAGCACACGTAGAACCGCTGGGGATGAGCAGTTCTTC
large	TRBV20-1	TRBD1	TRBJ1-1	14	CSARGTGQATEAFF	TGCAGTGCTAGAGGTACGGGACAGGCCACTGAAGCTTTCTTT
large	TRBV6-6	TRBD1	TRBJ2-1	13	CASRRDRGNEQFF	TGTGCCAGCCGAAGGGACAGGGGGAATGAGCAGTTCTTC
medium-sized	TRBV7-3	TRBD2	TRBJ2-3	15	CASSILAGGADTQYF	TGTGCCAGCAGCATTCTAGCGGGAGGGGCAGATACGCAGTATTTT
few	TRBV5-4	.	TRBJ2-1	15	CASSFVSGSYNEQFF	TGTGCCAGCAGCTTTGTTAGCGGATCCTACAATGAGCAGTTCTTC
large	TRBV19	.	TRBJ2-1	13	CASSPPTSSRQFF	TGTGCCAGTAGTCCACCGACTAGTTCACGGCAGTTCTTC
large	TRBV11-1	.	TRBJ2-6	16	CASSVVGSSGANVLTF	TGTGCCAGCAGCGTTGTGGGCTCTTCCGGGGCCAACGTCCTGACTTTC
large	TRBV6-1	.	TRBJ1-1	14	CASSERGLDTEAFF	TGTGCCAGCAGTGAACGAGGGTTGGACACTGAAGCTTTCTTT
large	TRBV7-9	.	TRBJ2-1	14	CASSGRDRRNEQFF	TGTGCCAGCAGCGGCCGGGACCGGAGGAATGAGCAGTTCTTC
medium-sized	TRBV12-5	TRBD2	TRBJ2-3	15	CASGFSGSRTDTQYF	TGTGCTAGTGGATTTAGCGGGAGCCGCACAGATACGCAGTATTTT
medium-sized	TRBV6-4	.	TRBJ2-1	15	CASSENLGGGDEQFF	TGTGCCAGCAGTGAAAATTTAGGGGGAGGCGATGAGCAGTTCTTC
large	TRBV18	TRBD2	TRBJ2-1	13	CASSGGLDYEQFF	TGTGCCAGCTCGGGAGGACTAGATTATGAGCAGTTCTTC
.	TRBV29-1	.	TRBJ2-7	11	CSFLRAGEQYF	TGCAGCTTTCTACGGGCGGGGGAGCAGTACTTC
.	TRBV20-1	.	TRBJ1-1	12	CSARNWGTEAFF	TGCAGTGCTAGGAATTGGGGCACTGAAGCTTTCTTT
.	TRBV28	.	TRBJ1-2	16	CASSLAFADRNYGYTF	TGTGCCAGCAGTTTAGCCTTTGCCGATCGCAACTATGGCTACACCTTC
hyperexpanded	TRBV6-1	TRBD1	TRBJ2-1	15	CASSERDRGFNEQFF	TGTGCCAGCAGTGAAAGGGACAGGGGGTTCAATGAGCAGTTCTTC
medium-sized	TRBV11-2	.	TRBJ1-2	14	CASSLSAGGVGYTF	TGTGCCAGCAGCTTAAGCGCAGGAGGGGTAGGCTACACCTTC
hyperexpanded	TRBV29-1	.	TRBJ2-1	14	CSARRDLTYNEQFF	TGCAGCGCTCGGCGGGACCTCACCTACAATGAGCAGTTCTTC
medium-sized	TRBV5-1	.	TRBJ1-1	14	CASRGQTRDTEAFF	TGCGCCAGCAGGGGACAAACGCGAGACACTGAAGCTTTCTTT
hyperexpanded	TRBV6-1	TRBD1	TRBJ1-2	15	CASSFGTVINYGYTF	TGTGCCAGCAGTTTCGGGACAGTTATAAACTATGGCTACACCTTC